These 5 T cell receptor beta chains were sequenced from one sample in a study of T cells after posttransplantation cyclophosphamide. Cells defined as naive were viable CD3+CD4+ or CD3+CD8+ and CCR7+CD45RA+CD45RO-CD95-CD27+CD28+. Clones were sequenced by immunoSEQ multiplex PCR, and TCRdb holds only the in-frame ones, with some missing. The sample has roughly 30,000 clones, roughly nine tenths seen once. The sequenced sample consisted of naive CD4+ T cells sorted from blood. The receptors here all came from a man aged 25 to 45 in good health and a related stem cell transplant donor.

This chain joins TRBV6-5 and TRBJ1-5; D is unclear. The CDR3 is 14 residues long. Trimming cost V 2 bases and J 6 bases, with 11 bases left between them. In germline, CDR1 is MNHEY, CDR2 SVGAGI. CDR3 nucleotides: TGTGCCAGCAGTTACGGTGCGGGATCTCAGCCCCAGCATTTT. Protein product: CASSYGAGSQPQHF.

The chain has TRBV27 and TRBJ2-7; 8 nucleotides align to TRBD1. The CDR3 has 15 amino acids. Germline CDR1 is MNHEY and CDR2 is SMNVEV (reference sequence). The V and J ends lost 4 bases and 2 bases, in that order; junction bases with no gene match: 7. The CDR3 nucleotides are TGTGCCAGCAGTTCGACGGACAGGGTGACCTACGAGCAGTACTTC. This codes for CASSSTDRVTYEQYF.

The V and J genes are TRBV7-3 and TRBJ2-3; 8 positions agree with TRBD2. The germline CDR1 and CDR2 sequences are SGHTA and FQGTGA. The CDR3 is made up of 16 amino acids. The V gene end was trimmed by 4 bases and the J gene end by 2 bases; junction bases not matched to a gene: 8. CDR3 in amino acids: CASSSIAGRATDTQYF. The CDR3, as DNA: TGTGCCAGCAGCTCGATAGCGGGGAGGGCCACAGATACGCAGTATTTT.

The V gene is TRBV4-1, the J gene TRBJ1-6; 10 bases match TRBD1. CDR1 and CDR2 from the germline V gene are MGHRA and YSYEKL. The junction had 9 bases not matched to a gene; V was cut back by 0 bases and J by 7 bases. The length of the CDR3 is 18 residues. For the CDR3, the DNA is TGCGCCAGCAGCCAAGACTCCGGACAGGGGGTGGGGAATTCACCCCTCCACTTT. It encodes CASSQDSGQGVGNSPLHF.

The chain couples TRBV5-4 to TRBJ2-2, with 10 bases matching TRBD1. J lost 5 bases, V lost 4 bases, and 5 bases had no gene match. The CDR3 runs to 15 residues. Germline-derived CDR1 and CDR2 are SGHNT and YYREEE (reference sequence). Written as DNA, the CDR3 is TGTGCCAGCAGCCCCGGACAGGGGGGGACCGGGGAGCTGTTTTTT. Translation: CASSPGQGGTGELFF.